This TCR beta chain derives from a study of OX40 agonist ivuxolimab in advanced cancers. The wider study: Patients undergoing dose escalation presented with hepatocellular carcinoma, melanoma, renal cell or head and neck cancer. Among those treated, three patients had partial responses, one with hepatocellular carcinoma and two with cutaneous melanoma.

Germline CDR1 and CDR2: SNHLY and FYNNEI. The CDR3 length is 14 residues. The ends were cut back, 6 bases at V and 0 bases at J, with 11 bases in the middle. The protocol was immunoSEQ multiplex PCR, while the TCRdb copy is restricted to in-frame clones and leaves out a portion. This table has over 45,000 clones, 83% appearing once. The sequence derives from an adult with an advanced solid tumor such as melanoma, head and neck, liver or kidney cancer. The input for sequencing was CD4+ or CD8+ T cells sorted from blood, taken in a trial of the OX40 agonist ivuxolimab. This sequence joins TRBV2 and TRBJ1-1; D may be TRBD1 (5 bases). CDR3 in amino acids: CASRGGSLNTEAFF. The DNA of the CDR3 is TGTGCCAGCAGGGGGGGGAGTTTGAACACTGAAGCTTTCTTT.